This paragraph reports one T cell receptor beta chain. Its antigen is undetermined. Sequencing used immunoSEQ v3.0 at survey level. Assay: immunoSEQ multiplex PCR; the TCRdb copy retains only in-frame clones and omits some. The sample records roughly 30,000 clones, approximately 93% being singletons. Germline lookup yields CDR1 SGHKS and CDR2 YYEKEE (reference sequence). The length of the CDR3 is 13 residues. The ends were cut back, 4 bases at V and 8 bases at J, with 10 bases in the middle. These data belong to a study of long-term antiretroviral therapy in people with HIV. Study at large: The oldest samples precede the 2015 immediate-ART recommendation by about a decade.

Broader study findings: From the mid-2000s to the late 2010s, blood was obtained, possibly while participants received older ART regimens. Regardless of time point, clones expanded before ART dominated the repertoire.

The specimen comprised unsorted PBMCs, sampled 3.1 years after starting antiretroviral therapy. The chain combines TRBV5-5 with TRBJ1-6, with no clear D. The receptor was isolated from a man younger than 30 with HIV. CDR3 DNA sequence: TGTGCCAGCAGCCGCGGGGATTATTCACCCCTCCACTTT. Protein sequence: CASSRGDYSPLHF.